There are a few counts of the clone carrying this T cell receptor (beta chain). Antigen specificity is unknown. V was clipped by 2 bases and J by 1 base, with 6 bases between them. The CDR3 runs 14 residues. The V gene's germline CDR1 is SNHLY and CDR2 FYNNEI. TCR beta libraries were built with iRepertoire HTBI primers and Arm-PCR of CDR3 regions. TCRdb fed the multiplex PCR reads into MiXCR, producing one record per CDR3 protein. The table shows 530,000 or so distinct CDR3 sequences, with 13% occurring only once. This sample is part of a study of regulatory T cells in long-lasting Graves disease. Study-wide results and limits: Those with persistent Graves' had less TCR diversity than newly diagnosed patients.

Time point denoted: newly diagnosed GD, antithyroid drugs for less than 3 months. PBMC-extracted RNA yielded the TCR library. These data were also filed under a second study, of T cells in Graves' hyperthyroidism and ophthalmopathy. That paper adds: For Graves' hyperthyroidism to be stable, ophthalmopathy could not progress within 18 months. The study used the HTBI primer set for a first-round RT-PCR of the TCR CDR3.

The sequence was obtained from a man aged 30-40 years with Graves disease. The input for sequencing was peripheral blood mononuclear cells (PBMCs), taken at new diagnosis, from a patient treated with antithyroid drugs. The genes are TRBV2 and TRBJ1-3; D is undetermined. CDR3 sequence: CASSELGSGNTIYF. The DNA for the CDR3 is TGTGCCAGCAGTGAACTGGGGTCTGGAAACACCATATATTTT.